The present TCR beta chain was sequenced within a study of CD8 T cells in Susac syndrome. With random hexamers, about 0.5 to 1 ug RNA was reverse transcribed. MiXCR was run by TCRdb on the immunoSEQ multiplex PCR reads, yielding one entry per CDR3 protein. This sample has more than 150,000 distinct CDR3 sequences, with around 96% found just once. Material for sequencing was CD4+ T cells from PBMCs. The source of this sequence is a human donor with Susac syndrome.

CDR3 loop: CATSDSGQGGPQYF. DNA of the CDR3: TGTGCCACCAGTGATTCGGGACAGGGAGGTCCCCAGTACTTC. This chain uses TRBV24-1 with TRBJ2-5, with 9 bases that match TRBD1. CDR1 KGHDR and CDR2 SFDVKD come from the germline V gene. This CDR3 spans 14 amino acids. Trimming at V came to 2 bases and at J to 9 bases, leaving 6 bases not matched to a gene.